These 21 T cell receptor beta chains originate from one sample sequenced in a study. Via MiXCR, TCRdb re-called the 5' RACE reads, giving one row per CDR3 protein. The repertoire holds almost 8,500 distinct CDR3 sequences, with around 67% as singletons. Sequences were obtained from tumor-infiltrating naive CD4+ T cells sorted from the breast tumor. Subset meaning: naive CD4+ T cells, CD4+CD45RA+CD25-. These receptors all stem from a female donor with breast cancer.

For the CDR3, the DNA is TGTGCCAGCAGCTTAGAAAGACTACCCAATGAGCAGTTCTTC. Protein: CASSLERLPNEQFF. The chain couples TRBV11-3 to TRBJ2-1, with a weak D call TRBD2 (5 bases). The germline CDR1 and CDR2 sequences are SGHNT and YENEEA. This CDR3 is built from 14 residues. Trimming removed 0 bases from V and 6 bases from J, with 9 bases in between.

CDR3 sequence: CASSLSGDKTQYF. The CDR3 DNA is TGTGCCAGCAGCTTGAGTGGGGACAAGACCCAGTACTTC. The rearrangement uses TRBV5-5 and TRBJ2-5; maybe TRBD1 (6 bases). The germline V gene encodes CDR1 SGHKS and CDR2 YYEKEE (reference sequence). Trimming took off 1 base at V and 6 bases at J, with 10 bases between the two ends. CDR3 size: 13 residues.

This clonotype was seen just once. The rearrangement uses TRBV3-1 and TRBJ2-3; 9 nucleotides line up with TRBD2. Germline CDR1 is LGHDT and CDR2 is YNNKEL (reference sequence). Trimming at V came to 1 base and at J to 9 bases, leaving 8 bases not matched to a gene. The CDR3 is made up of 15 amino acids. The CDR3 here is CASSQALSGSGTQYF. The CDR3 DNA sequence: TGTGCCAGCAGCCAAGCCCTTAGCGGGAGTGGGACGCAGTATTTT.

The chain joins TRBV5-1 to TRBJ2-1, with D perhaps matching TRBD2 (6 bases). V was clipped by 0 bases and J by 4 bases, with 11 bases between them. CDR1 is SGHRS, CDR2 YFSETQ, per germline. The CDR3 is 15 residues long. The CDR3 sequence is CASSLGSGGYNEQFF. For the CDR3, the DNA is TGCGCCAGCAGCTTGGGTAGCGGAGGATACAATGAGCAGTTCTTC.

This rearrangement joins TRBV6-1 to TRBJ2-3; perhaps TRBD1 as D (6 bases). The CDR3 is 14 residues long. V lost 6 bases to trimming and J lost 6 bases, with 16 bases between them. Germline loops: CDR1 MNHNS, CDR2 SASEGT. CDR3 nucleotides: TGTGCCAGCAGGTTAGGGGGACCAGGGGATACGCAGTATTTT. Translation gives CASRLGGPGDTQYF.

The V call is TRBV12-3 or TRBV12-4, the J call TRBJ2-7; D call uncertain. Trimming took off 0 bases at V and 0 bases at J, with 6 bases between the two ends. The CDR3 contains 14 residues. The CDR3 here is CASSLASGSYEQYF. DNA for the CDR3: TGTGCCAGCAGTTTAGCGTCGGGCTCCTACGAGCAGTACTTC.

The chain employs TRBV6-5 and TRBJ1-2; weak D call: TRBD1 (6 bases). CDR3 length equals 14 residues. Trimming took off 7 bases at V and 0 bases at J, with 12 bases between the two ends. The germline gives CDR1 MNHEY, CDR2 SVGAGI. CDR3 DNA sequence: TGTGCCAGCAAGAGGGGGGGAGCTAACTATGGCTACACCTTC. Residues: CASKRGGANYGYTF.

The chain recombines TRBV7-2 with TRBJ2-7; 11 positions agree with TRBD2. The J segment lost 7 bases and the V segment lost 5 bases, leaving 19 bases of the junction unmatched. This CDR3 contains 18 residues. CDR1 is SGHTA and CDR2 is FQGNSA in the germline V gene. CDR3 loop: CASSPPSASGRSFREQYF. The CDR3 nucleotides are TGTGCCAGCAGCCCCCCCTCGGCTAGCGGGAGGTCCTTTCGTGAGCAGTACTTC.

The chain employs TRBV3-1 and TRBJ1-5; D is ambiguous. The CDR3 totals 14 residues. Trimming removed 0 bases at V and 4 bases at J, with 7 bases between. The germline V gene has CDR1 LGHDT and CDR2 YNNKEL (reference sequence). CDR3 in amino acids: CASSQEPGNQPQHF. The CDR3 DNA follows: TGTGCCAGCAGCCAAGAACCCGGGAATCAGCCCCAGCATTTT. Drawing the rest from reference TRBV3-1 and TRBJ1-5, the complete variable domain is DTAVSQTPKYLVTQMGNDKSIKCEQNLGHDTMYWYKQDSKKFLKIMFSYNNKELIINETVPNRFSPKSPDKAHLNLHINSLELGDSAVYFCASSQEPGNQPQHFGDGTRLSIL.

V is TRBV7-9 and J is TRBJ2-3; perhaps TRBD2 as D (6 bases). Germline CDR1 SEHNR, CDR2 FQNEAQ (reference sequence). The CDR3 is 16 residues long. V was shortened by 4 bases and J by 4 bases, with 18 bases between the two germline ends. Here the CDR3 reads CASSSTGTLGADTQYF. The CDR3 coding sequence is TGTGCCAGCAGCTCAACCGGGACTCTCGGCGCAGATACGCAGTATTTT.

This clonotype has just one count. DNA of the CDR3: TGTGCCAGCAGCCAAGACCGAGCCAAAAACATTCAGTACTTC. This translates into CASSQDRAKNIQYF. The rearrangement links TRBV7-6 to TRBJ2-4, with D uncertain. The CDR3 is made up of 14 amino acids. V was trimmed by 5 bases and J by 0 bases, leaving 8 bases between them. Germline V lookup: CDR1 SGHVS, CDR2 FNYEAQ.

The CDR3 region has the DNA TGCAGTGCTAGAGATTCCATTAACAATGAGCAGTTCTTC. Amino acid sequence: CSARDSINNEQFF. This sequence joins TRBV20-1 and TRBJ2-1, with D uncertain. The CDR3 consists of 13 residues. Trimming took off 0 bases at V and 5 bases at J, with 8 bases between the two ends. CDR1 DFQATT and CDR2 SNEGSKA come from the germline V gene (reference sequence).

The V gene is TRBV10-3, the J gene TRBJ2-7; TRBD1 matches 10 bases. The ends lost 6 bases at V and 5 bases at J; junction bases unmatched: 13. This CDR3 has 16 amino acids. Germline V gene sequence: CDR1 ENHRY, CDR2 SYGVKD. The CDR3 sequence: CAISHPTRTGGDEQYF. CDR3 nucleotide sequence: TGTGCCATCAGCCACCCAACCAGGACAGGGGGTGACGAGCAGTACTTC.

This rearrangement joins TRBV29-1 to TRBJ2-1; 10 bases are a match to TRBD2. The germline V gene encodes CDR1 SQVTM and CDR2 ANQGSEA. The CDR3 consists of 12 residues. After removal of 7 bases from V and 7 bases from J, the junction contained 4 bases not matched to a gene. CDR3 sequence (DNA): TGCAGCGCGAAACTAGCGGGAAATGAGCAGTTCTTC. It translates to CSAKLAGNEQFF.

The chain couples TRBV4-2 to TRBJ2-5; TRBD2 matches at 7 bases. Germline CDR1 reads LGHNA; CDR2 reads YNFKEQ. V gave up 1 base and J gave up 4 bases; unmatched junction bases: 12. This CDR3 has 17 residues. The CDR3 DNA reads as TGTGCCAGCAGCCAAGCGGGTAACGGGGGGACCACAGAGACCCAGTACTTC. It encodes CASSQAGNGGTTETQYF.

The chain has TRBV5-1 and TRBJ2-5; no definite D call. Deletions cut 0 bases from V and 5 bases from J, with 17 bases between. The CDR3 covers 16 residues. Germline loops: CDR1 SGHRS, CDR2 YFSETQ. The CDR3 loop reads CASSLEPGRSKETQYF. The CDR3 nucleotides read TGCGCCAGCAGCTTGGAACCCGGGCGGAGTAAGGAGACCCAGTACTTC.

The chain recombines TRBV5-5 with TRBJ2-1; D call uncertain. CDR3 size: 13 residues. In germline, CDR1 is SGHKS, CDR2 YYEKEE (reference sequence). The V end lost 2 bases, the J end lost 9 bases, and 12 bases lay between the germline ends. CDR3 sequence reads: CASSLTFDAEQFF. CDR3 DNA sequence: TGTGCCAGCAGCTTAACTTTCGACGCTGAGCAGTTCTTC.

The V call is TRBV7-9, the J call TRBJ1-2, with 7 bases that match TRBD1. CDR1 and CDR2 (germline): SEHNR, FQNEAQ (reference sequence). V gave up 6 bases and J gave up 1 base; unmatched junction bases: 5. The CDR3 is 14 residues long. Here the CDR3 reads CASSPDRINYGYTF. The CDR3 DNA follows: TGTGCCAGCAGTCCGGACAGGATTAACTATGGCTACACCTTC.

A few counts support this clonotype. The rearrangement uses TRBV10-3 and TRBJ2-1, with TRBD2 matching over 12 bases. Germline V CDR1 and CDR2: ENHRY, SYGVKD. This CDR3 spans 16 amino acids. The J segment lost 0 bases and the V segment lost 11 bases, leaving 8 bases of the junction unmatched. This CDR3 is CAATSGGINSYNEQFF. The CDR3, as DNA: TGTGCCGCGACTAGCGGGGGCATAAACTCCTACAATGAGCAGTTCTTC.

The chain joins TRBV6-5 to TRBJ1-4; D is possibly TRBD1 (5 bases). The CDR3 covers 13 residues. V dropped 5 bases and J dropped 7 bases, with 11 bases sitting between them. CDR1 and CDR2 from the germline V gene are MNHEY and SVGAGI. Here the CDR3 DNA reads TGTGCCAGCAGTACGGACAACGGTGAAAAACTGTTTTTT. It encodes CASSTDNGEKLFF.

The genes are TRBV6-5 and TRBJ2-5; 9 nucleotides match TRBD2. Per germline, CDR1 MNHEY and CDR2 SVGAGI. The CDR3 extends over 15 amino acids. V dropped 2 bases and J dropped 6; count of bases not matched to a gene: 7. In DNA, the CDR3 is TGTGCCAGCAGTTACGCGGGAGGGCCTCCGAAGACCCAGTACTTC. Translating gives CASSYAGGPPKTQYF.